These T cell receptor beta chains were read from a single sample in a study of blood T cell repertoires in COVID-19. The repertoire was sequenced with immunoSEQ multiplex PCR; TCRdb's copy has only in-frame clones and lacks some. The sample lists about 80,000 clones; approximately 80% were seen once. The sample comprised peripheral blood. These receptors all stem from a human donor in a cohort sampled during active COVID-19. The CDR3 runs from the conserved cysteine through the conserved F or W. A D gene is named only where the DNA matches it firmly. Only some rows state a clone size, as once, few, many or a class for expanded clones.

clone_size,j_call,d_call,v_call,cdr3_nt,cdr3_aa
once,TRBJ2-5,.,TRBV28,TGTGCCAGCAGCCAGGACTACCAACAAGAGACCCAGTACTTC,CASSQDYQQETQYF
.,TRBJ1-2,TRBD1,TRBV5-1,TGCGCCAGCAGCTTGAGCGCCGGACAGGGGTCTGGCTACACCTTC,CASSLSAGQGSGYTF
.,TRBJ2-1,TRBD2,TRBV28,TGTGCCAGCAGTCCACACAGCGGGACCTACAATGAGCAGTTCTTC,CASSPHSGTYNEQFF
.,TRBJ2-2,TRBD2,TRBV5-1,TGCGCCAGCAGCCCCGGGACTAGCGCCGGGGAGCTGTTTTTT,CASSPGTSAGELFF
.,TRBJ2-2,TRBD1,TRBV4-2,TGTGCCAGCAGCCAAAGTCGGACAGGGATAACCGGGGAGCTGTTTTTT,CASSQSRTGITGELFF
.,TRBJ1-4,.,TRBV5-5,TGTGCCAGCAGGCCTTCACAGTTTGGGCATAATGAAAAACTGTTTTTT,CASRPSQFGHNEKLFF
.,TRBJ2-3,TRBD1,TRBV5-1,TGCGCCAGCAACTCCGGGACAGCCGGGAATACGCAGTATTTT,CASNSGTAGNTQYF
.,TRBJ2-2,TRBD1,TRBV15,TGTGCCACCGACAGGGGGAGGAACGGGGAGCTGTTTTTT,CATDRGRNGELFF
.,TRBJ2-3,.,TRBV6-1,TGTGCCAGCAGTGAATGGCTCGCAGATACGCAGTATTTT,CASSEWLADTQYF
.,TRBJ1-1,.,TRBV11-2,TGTGCCAGCAGCTTACAGAAGAACACTGAAGCTTTCTTT,CASSLQKNTEAFF
.,TRBJ1-2,.,TRBV6-5,TGTGCCAGCAAGGTGGGCCTGATCTTTAACTATGGCTACACCTTC,CASKVGLIFNYGYTF
few,TRBJ2-4,TRBD1,TRBV28,TGTGCCAGCAGATCCTCTACAGGGGCGGGCGCCAAAAACATTCAGTACTTC,CASRSSTGAGAKNIQYF
once,TRBJ2-7,.,TRBV11-3,TGTGCCAGCAGCTTTCAGGGGAGGGCGTACTTC,CASSFQGRAYF
.,TRBJ2-3,TRBD2,TRBV5-1,TGCGCCAGCAGCCTCCCTAGCGGGGATTCCGATACGCAGTATTTT,CASSLPSGDSDTQYF
.,TRBJ2-3,TRBD2,TRBV28,TGTGCCAGCAGCCCGCGGGGGGCCCCCAAGAATACGCAGTATTTT,CASSPRGAPKNTQYF
.,TRBJ2-1,.,TRBV7-9,TGTGCCAGCAGCTTAGTAAGCGGCAGCTCCTACAATGAGCAGTTCTTC,CASSLVSGSSYNEQFF
.,TRBJ2-6,.,TRBV9,TGTGCCAGCAGCTCGAGACAGGGGGCCAACGTCCTGACTTTC,CASSSRQGANVLTF
.,TRBJ1-2,.,TRBV2,TGTGCCAGCACCAATCAAGGGGGTTTCCGTGGCTACACCTTC,CASTNQGGFRGYTF
.,TRBJ1-5,.,TRBV6-1,TGTGCCAGCAGTGAAACGGGGTTAATGCAGCCCCAGCATTTT,CASSETGLMQPQHF
.,TRBJ1-2,.,TRBV27,TGTGCCAGCAGCCCTATGTGGGGGCCGGGCTATGGCTACACCTTC,CASSPMWGPGYGYTF
.,TRBJ1-2,TRBD1,TRBV7-3,TGTGCCAGCAGCCTTCCCGGGACAGGGGGCGGAGGTGGCTACACCTTC,CASSLPGTGGGGGYTF
once,TRBJ2-5,TRBD1,TRBV28,TGTGCCAGCAGTTCAGGGGGCGCGGGTCAAGAGACCCAGTACTTC,CASSSGGAGQETQYF
.,TRBJ2-3,TRBD2,TRBV7-6,TGTGCCAGCAGCCGATCCCCGGGACTAGCGGGAGGAGATACGCAGTATTTT,CASSRSPGLAGGDTQYF